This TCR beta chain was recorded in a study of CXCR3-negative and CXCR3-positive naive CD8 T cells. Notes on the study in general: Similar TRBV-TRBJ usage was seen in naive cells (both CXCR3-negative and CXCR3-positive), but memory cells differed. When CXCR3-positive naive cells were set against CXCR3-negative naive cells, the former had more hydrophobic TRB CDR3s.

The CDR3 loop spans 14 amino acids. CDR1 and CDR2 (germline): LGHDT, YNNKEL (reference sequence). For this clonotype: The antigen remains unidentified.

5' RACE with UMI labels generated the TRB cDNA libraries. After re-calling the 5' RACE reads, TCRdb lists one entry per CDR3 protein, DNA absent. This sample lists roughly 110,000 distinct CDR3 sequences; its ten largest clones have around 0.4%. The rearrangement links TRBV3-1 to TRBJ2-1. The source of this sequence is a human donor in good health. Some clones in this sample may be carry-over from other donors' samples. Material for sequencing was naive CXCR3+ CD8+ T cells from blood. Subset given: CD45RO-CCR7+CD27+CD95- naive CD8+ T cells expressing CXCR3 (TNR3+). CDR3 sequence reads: CASTGTWTYNEQFF.